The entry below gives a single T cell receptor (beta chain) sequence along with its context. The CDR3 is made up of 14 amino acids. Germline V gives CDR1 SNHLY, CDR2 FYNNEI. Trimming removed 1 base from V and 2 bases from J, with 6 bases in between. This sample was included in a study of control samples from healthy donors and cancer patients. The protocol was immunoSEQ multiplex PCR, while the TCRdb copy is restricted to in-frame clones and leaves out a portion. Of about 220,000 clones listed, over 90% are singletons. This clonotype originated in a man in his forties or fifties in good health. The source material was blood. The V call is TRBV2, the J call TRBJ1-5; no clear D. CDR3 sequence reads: CASSEEAGNQPQHF. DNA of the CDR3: TGTGCCAGCAGTGAAGAGGCAGGCAATCAGCCCCAGCATTTT.